The 21 T cell receptor beta chains below were found in one sample sequenced in a study of shared clonotypes between healthy human individuals. CD45RO-negative CD8 cells positively selected for CCR7 made up the naive population, which excluded terminally differentiated effector memory CD45RA+ cells. The data were produced by immunoSEQ multiplex PCR, yet TCRdb's version contains in-frame clones alone and is incomplete. Of some 600,000 clones listed, about 96% were seen once; the top ten hold 0.11%. Sample: naive CD8+ T cells sorted from blood. All receptors come from a woman in her thirties in good health.

This chain links TRBV30 with TRBJ1-1, with no clear D. The germline CDR1 and CDR2 sequences are GTSNPN and SVGIG (reference sequence). The CDR3 length is 13 residues. V was cut by 0 bases and J by 0 bases, with 5 bases left in between. CDR3 residues: CAWSVTLNTEAFF. The CDR3 region has the DNA TGTGCCTGGAGTGTGACACTGAACACTGAAGCTTTCTTT.

The chain carries TRBV21-1 and TRBJ2-1; the table's D call, TRBD2, has no DNA check behind it. TRBV21-1 is given as a pseudogene. This CDR3 region has 18 residues. The CDR3 reads CASSGLGLGAGGPNEQFF. CDR3 nucleotides: TGTGCCAGCAGCGGCTTAGGACTCGGAGCGGGAGGGCCAAATGAGCAGTTCTTC.

V is TRBV5-1 and J is TRBJ2-7; D tentatively fits TRBD1 or TRBD2 (6 bases each). This CDR3 is 17 amino acids long. Trimming removed 1 base from V and 2 bases from J, with 19 bases in between. Germline V gene lookup returns CDR1 SGHRS and CDR2 YFSETQ. For the CDR3, the DNA is TGCGCCAGCAGCTTGTGGGGGGCGGGGTACCCGGCCTACGAGCAGTACTTC. Protein: CASSLWGAGYPAYEQYF.

The gene calls are TRBV27 and TRBJ2-5; TRBD2 agrees at 11 bases. The CDR3 runs to 15 residues. The ends lost 5 bases at V and 5 bases at J; junction bases unmatched: 7. In germline, CDR1 is MNHEY, CDR2 SMNVEV (reference sequence). The CDR3 coding sequence is TGTGCCAGCAGTAAGACTAGCGGGGCAGTTGAGACCCAGTACTTC. This codes for CASSKTSGAVETQYF.

This clone was recorded once. Other DNA sequences in the same sample also yield this CDR3. The chain employs TRBV4-1 and TRBJ2-5; D gene unclear. The J call is uncertain, as TRBJ2-7 better fits the DNA end. CDR3 length: 13 residues. Germline lookup yields CDR1 MGHRA and CDR2 YSYEKL. The CDR3 spells CASSQDRRYEQYF. DNA for the CDR3: TGCGCCAGCAGCCAAGATCGGAGATACGAGCAGTACTTC.

With respect to this clone: This CDR3 is also generated by other DNA sequences in the sample. The rearrangement links TRBV28 to TRBJ2-5, with no clear D. Germline V lookup: CDR1 MDHEN, CDR2 SYDVKM. Between the trimmed V and J ends, which lost 2 bases and 1 base, there was a span of 5 bases. The CDR3 extends over 13 amino acids. CDR3 region: CASSLILQETQYF. DNA of the CDR3: TGTGCCAGCAGTTTAATCCTCCAAGAGACCCAGTACTTC.

This chain links TRBV7-6 with TRBJ2-7; 7 nucleotides align to TRBD1. This CDR3 is built from 13 residues. Losses at the gene ends were 2 bases for V and 3 bases for J; bases not matched to a gene: 1. Germline CDR1 reads SGHVS; CDR2 reads FNYEAQ. The CDR3 DNA is TGTGCCAGCAGCTTAAACAGGGGCTACGAGCAGTACTTC. It translates to CASSLNRGYEQYF.

The chain's CDR3 is CASSSDRGWGVNQPQHF. DNA for the CDR3: TGTGCCAGCAGCTCGGACAGGGGATGGGGCGTCAATCAGCCCCAGCATTTT. This rearrangement joins TRBV5-6 to TRBJ1-5; TRBD1 aligns across 9 bases. V dropped 3 bases and J dropped 3; count of bases not matched to a gene: 10. There are 17 residues in the CDR3. Germline CDR1 reads SGHDT; CDR2 reads YYEEEE.

Of note for this clone: Other DNA variants within this sample encode the same CDR3. The chain combines TRBV19 with TRBJ2-7; the match to TRBD2 covers 11 bases. The CDR3 contains 14 residues. Per germline, CDR1 LNHDA and CDR2 SQIVND (reference sequence). Unmatched junction bases numbered 4, after V lost 5 bases and J lost 4 bases. CDR3 nucleotide sequence: TGTGCCAGTAGTCCCGGGACTAGCGGATACGAGCAGTACTTC. Translating gives CASSPGTSGYEQYF.

V and J are TRBV11-2 and TRBJ2-5; 9 bases align to TRBD1. The CDR3 spans 17 residues. V gave up 2 bases and J gave up 2 bases; unmatched junction bases: 9. The germline V gene encodes CDR1 SGHAT and CDR2 FQNNGV. This CDR3 is CASSLTPSDRGQETQYF. The CDR3, as DNA: TGTGCCAGCAGCTTAACCCCTTCTGACAGGGGGCAAGAGACCCAGTACTTC.

CDR3 protein: CASSKLGQGRGYTF. The DNA for the CDR3 is TGTGCCAGCAGCAAGCTGGGACAGGGTCGAGGCTACACCTTC. The chain recombines TRBV13 with TRBJ1-2, with 9 nucleotides matching TRBD1. The CDR3 loop spans 14 amino acids. The V and J ends lost 5 bases and 8 bases, in that order; junction bases with no gene match: 9. Germline CDR1 is PRHDT and CDR2 is FYEKMQ (reference sequence).

V gene TRBV27 combines with J gene TRBJ2-7; D is tentatively TRBD1 or TRBD2 (5 bases each). Germline V gene data show CDR1 as MNHEY and CDR2 as SMNVEV (reference sequence). The V and J ends lost 5 bases and 3 bases respectively, with 29 bases between them. This CDR3 region has 19 residues. CDR3 region: CASSAITRDGLRRVYEQYF. Written as DNA, the CDR3 is TGTGCCAGCAGTGCCATTACCCGGGACGGGCTTAGACGGGTCTACGAGCAGTACTTC.

V is TRBV15 and J is TRBJ2-5; D assignment may be TRBD1 or TRBD2 (5 bases each). V was shortened by 1 base and J by 5 bases, with 11 bases between the two germline ends. This CDR3 comprises 14 residues. CDR1 is LNHNV, CDR2 YYDKDF, per germline (reference sequence). Here the CDR3 DNA reads TGTGCCACCAGCAGAGTGGGGGTGAAGGAGACCCAGTACTTC. This translates into CATSRVGVKETQYF.

This clone appeared once. The chain couples TRBV30 to TRBJ1-2; no firm D call. Germline V CDR1 and CDR2: GTSNPN, SVGIG (reference sequence). The CDR3 is 13 residues long. V gave up 4 bases and J gave up 8 bases, with 17 bases separating them. The CDR3 DNA sequence: TGTGCCTGGATGCCGGGAGGGAGTCGGGGCTACACCTTC. Amino acids: CAWMPGGSRGYTF.

Regarding this clone: Within the sample, other DNA sequences also encode this same CDR3. The rearrangement links TRBV5-1 to TRBJ2-7, with 8 bases fitting TRBD1. CDR1 is SGHRS, CDR2 YFSETQ, per germline. After removal of 0 bases from V and 1 base from J, the junction contained 3 bases not matched to a gene. The CDR3 is made up of 15 amino acids. In nucleotides, the CDR3 is TGCGCCAGCAGCTTGGTGGGGACAGGTTCCTACGAGCAGTACTTC. This sequence encodes CASSLVGTGSYEQYF.

The chain joins TRBV11-2 to TRBJ2-7, with 7 bases aligning to TRBD2. With 4 bases clipped from V and 2 bases from J, the junction kept 5 bases outside the gene matches. The germline V gene has CDR1 SGHAT and CDR2 FQNNGV. The CDR3 is 14 amino acids. As DNA, the CDR3 is TGTGCCAGCAGCTCCGGGACTACACCCTACGAGCAGTACTTC. As protein: CASSSGTTPYEQYF.

In regard to this clone: This same CDR3 is encoded by further DNA sequences in the sample. This chain links TRBV27 with TRBJ2-7; D tentatively fits TRBD1 or TRBD2 (5 bases each). The germline V and J ends were trimmed by 6 bases and 1 base, with 10 bases remaining between them. This CDR3 comprises 13 residues. The germline V gene encodes CDR1 MNHEY and CDR2 SMNVEV (reference sequence). The CDR3 nucleotides are TGTGCCAGCAGACCCGGGACGTCCTACGAGCAGTACTTC. The encoded protein is CASRPGTSYEQYF.

V usage is TRBV15 and J usage is TRBJ1-1; 7 nucleotides line up with TRBD1. The V segment lost 5 bases and the J segment 11 bases; nucleotides outside the gene matches: 11. The CDR3 contains 13 residues. Germline V gene sequence: CDR1 LNHNV, CDR2 YYDKDF (reference sequence). DNA for the CDR3: TGTGCCACCAGCGGGCTACGACAGGGTGAGGCTTTCTTT. Translated: CATSGLRQGEAFF.

This rearrangement joins TRBV5-4 to TRBJ1-1, with D maybe TRBD1 (6 bases). The CDR3 has 14 residues. CDR1 is SGHNT, CDR2 YYREEE, per germline (reference sequence). V was shortened by 3 bases and J by 8 bases, with 17 bases between the two germline ends. The CDR3 DNA reads TGTGCCAGCAGCTCAGTATGGGGGCTTCACGAAGCTTTCTTT. This gives the protein CASSSVWGLHEAFF.

The rearrangement uses TRBV5-1 and TRBJ2-1, with 11 bases lining up with TRBD2. V shed 3 bases and J 2 bases; nucleotides not matched to a gene: 4. CDR3 length: 16 amino acids. CDR1 is SGHRS and CDR2 is YFSETQ in the germline V gene. CDR3 nucleotides: TGCGCCAGCAGCTACAGACTAGCGGGAACCTACAATGAGCAGTTCTTC. Translating it yields CASSYRLAGTYNEQFF.

The chain couples TRBV6-5 to TRBJ2-5, with D perhaps matching TRBD1 or TRBD2 (5 bases each). CDR3 length: 15 residues. Trimming shortened V by 6 bases and J by 5 bases, and 19 bases separated the two germline ends. Germline values: CDR1 MNHEY, CDR2 SVGAGI. DNA of the CDR3: TGTGCCAGCAGCTCGACTGGGGGATCTCGCGAGACCCAGTACTTC. This translates into CASSSTGGSRETQYF.